This TCR beta chain was sequenced in a study of T cell changes during pregnancy in multiple sclerosis. Only in-frame clones appear in the TCRdb table, and some are missing; sequencing was by immunoSEQ multiplex PCR. Among tens of thousands of clones listed, more than 85% were seen once. Trimming left V 6 bases short and J 4 bases short, with 17 bases between. The CDR3 is made up of 15 amino acids. Germline V gene sequence: CDR1 MNHEY, CDR2 SVGAGI. The V gene is TRBV6-5, the J gene TRBJ2-3; the D gene is possibly TRBD1 (7 bases). This receptor was identified in a female donor with multiple sclerosis, enrolled in a pregnancy study. The starting material was peripheral blood, obtained before pregnancy. The CDR3 coding sequence is TGTGCCAGCAGACGACAGGGAGGATTTGCAGATACGCAGTATTTT. Translation: CASRRQGGFADTQYF.